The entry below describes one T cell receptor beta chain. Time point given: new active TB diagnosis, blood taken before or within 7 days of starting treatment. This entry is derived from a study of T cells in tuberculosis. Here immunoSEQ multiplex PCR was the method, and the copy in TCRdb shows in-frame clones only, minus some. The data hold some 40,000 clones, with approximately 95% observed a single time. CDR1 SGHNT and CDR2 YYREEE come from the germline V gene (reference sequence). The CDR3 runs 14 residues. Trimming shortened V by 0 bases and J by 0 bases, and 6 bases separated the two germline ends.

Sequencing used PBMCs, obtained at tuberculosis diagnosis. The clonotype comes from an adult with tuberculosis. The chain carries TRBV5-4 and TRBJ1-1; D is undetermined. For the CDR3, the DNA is TGTGCCAGCAGCTTGGAGCGTCTGAACACTGAAGCTTTCTTT. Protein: CASSLERLNTEAFF.